This T cell receptor beta chain comes out of a study of cytomegalovirus exposure and HLA in healthy donors. At the level of the study: Falling in the Caucasian-associated ancestry cluster were 81% of around 370 genotyped donors.

Findings and limits, study-wide: Accounts indicate the classifier identified cytomegalovirus status with strong specificity and sensitivity. Whilst most TCR sequences proved rare, a subset of public TCRs occurred across many donors.

CDR3 length equals 13 residues. Trimming shortened V by 4 bases and J by 6 bases, and 10 bases separated the two germline ends. Germline CDR1 and CDR2: SNHLY and FYNNEI. Concerning this clone itself: Its target is unknown.

PCR primers comprised 60 Vbeta and 13 Jbeta primers. The table came from immunoSEQ multiplex PCR; TCRdb's copy has only in-frame clones and leaves some out. The data show approximately 56,000 clones, roughly 70% seen once. This chain joins TRBV2 and TRBJ1-3, with D hard to call. The source is a woman aged 45-65 years in good health and CMV-seropositive. The sequenced sample was PBMCs. The CDR3 coding sequence is TGTGCCAGCAGTGCCGCGGCCACAAACACCATATATTTT. This codes for CASSAAATNTIYF.